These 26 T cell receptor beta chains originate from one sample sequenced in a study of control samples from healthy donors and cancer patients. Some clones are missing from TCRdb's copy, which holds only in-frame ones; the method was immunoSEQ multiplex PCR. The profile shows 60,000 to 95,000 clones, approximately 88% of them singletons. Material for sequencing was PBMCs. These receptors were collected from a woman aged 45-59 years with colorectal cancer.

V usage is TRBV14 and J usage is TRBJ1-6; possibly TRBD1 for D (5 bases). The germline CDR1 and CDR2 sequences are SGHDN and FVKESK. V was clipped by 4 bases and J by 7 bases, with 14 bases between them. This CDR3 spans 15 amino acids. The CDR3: CASSPGAARNSPLHF. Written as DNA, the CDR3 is TGTGCCAGCAGCCCCGGGGCGGCCCGAAATTCACCCCTCCACTTT.

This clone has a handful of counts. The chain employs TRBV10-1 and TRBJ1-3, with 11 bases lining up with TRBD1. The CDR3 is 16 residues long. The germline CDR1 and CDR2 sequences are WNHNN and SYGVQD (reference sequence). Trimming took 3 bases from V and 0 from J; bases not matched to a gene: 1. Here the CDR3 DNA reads TGCGCCAGCAGTGATGGGACAGGGGGCTCTGGAAACACCATATATTTT. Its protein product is CASSDGTGGSGNTIYF.

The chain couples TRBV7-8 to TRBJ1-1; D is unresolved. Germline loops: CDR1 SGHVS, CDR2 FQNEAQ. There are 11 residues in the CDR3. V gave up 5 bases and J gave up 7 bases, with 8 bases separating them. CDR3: CASSPFGEAFF. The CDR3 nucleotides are TGTGCCAGCAGCCCGTTTGGTGAAGCTTTCTTT.

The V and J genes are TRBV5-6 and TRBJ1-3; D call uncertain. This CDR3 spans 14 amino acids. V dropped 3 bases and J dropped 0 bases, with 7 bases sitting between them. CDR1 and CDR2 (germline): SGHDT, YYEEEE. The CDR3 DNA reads TGTGCCAGCAGCTCACCAACCTCTGGAAACACCATATATTTT. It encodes CASSSPTSGNTIYF.

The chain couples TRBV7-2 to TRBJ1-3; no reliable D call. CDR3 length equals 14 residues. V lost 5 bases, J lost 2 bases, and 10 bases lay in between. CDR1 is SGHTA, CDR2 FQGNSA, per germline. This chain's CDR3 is CASSPDPAGNTIYF. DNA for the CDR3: TGTGCCAGCAGCCCAGACCCAGCTGGAAACACCATATATTTT.

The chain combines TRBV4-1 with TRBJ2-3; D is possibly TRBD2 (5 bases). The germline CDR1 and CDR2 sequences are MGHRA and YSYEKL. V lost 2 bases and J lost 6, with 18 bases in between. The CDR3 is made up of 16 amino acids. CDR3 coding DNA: TGCGCCAGCAGCCAATTGGGCCTTCAAACGGGGGATACGCAGTATTTT. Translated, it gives CASSQLGLQTGDTQYF.

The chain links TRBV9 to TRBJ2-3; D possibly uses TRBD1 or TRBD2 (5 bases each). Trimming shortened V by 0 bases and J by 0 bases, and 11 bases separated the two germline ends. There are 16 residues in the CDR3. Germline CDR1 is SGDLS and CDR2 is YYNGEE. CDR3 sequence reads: CASSVVGDGSTDTQYF. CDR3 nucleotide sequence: TGTGCCAGCAGCGTAGTAGGGGACGGTAGCACAGATACGCAGTATTTT.

The CDR3 loop is CASSLQGSNTEAFF. CDR3 in DNA: TGCGCCAGCAGCCTACAGGGATCGAACACTGAAGCTTTCTTT. The V gene is TRBV5-1, the J gene TRBJ1-1; D perhaps matches TRBD1 (6 bases). The CDR3 is made up of 14 amino acids. Deletions cut 4 bases from V and 1 base from J, with 11 bases between. CDR1 is SGHRS, CDR2 YFSETQ, per germline.

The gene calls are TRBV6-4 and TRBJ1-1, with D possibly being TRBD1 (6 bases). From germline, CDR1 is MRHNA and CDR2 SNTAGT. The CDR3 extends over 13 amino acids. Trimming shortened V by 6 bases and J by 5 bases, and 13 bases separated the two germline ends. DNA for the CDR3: TGTGCCAGCAGCCCTGGGGGCCCTACTGAAGCTTTCTTT. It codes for CASSPGGPTEAFF.

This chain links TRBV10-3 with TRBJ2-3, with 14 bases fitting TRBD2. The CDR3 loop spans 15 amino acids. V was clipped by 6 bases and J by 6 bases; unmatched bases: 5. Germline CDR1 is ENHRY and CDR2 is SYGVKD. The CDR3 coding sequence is TGTGCCATCAGCGGACTAGCGGGGGGCCCCGATACGCAGTATTTT. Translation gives CAISGLAGGPDTQYF.

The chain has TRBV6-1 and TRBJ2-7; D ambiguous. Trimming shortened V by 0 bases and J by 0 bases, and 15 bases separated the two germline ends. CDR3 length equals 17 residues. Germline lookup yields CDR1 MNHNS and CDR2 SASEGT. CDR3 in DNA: TGTGCCAGCAGTGAAGCTGGGCAGGTCGGAAACTCCTACGAGCAGTACGTC. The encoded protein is CASSEAGQVGNSYEQYV.

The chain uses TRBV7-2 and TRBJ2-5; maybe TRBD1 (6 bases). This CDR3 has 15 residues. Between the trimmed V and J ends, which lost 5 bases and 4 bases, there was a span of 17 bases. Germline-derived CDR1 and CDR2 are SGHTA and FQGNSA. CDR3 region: CASSKSDRRLETQYF. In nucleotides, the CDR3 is TGTGCCAGCAGCAAATCAGACAGGAGGTTAGAGACCCAGTACTTC.

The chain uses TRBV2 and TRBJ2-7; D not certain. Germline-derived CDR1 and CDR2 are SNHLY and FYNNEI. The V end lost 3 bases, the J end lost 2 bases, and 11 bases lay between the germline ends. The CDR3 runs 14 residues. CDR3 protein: CASSDKSAPYEQYV. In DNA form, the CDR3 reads TGTGCCAGCAGTGATAAATCCGCGCCCTACGAGCAGTACGTC.

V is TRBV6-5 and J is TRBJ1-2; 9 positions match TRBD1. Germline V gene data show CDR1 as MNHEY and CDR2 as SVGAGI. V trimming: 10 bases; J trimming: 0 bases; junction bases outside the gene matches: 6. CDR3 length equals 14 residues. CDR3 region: CATRRDRANYGYTF. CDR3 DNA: TGTGCCACCCGGAGGGACAGGGCTAACTATGGCTACACCTTC.

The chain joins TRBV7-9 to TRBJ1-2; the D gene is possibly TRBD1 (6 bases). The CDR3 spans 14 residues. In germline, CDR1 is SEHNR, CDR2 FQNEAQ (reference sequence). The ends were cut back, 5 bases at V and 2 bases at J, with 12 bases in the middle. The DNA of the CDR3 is TGTGCCAGCAGCAGGCCGGACAGCAACTATGGCTACACCTTC. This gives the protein CASSRPDSNYGYTF.

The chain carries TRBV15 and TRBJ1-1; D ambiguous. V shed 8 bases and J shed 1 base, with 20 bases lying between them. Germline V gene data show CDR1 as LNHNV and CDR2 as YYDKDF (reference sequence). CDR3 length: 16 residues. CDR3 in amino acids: CATRRGRVATNTEAFF. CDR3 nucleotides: TGTGCCACCCGCCGAGGTCGCGTTGCCACGAACACTGAAGCTTTCTTT.

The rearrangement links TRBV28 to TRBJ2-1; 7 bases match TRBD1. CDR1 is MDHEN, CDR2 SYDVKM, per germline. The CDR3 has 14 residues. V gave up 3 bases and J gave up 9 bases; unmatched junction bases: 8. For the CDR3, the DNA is TGTGCCAGCAGTTTCCCTCCCCCAGGGGGTGAGCAGTTCTTC. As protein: CASSFPPPGGEQFF. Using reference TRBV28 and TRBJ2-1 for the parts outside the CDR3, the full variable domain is DVKVTQSSRYLVKRTGEKVFLECVQDMDHENMFWYRQDPGLGLRLIYFSYDVKMKEKGDIPEGYSVSREKKERFSLILESASTNQTSMYLCASSFPPPGGEQFFGPGTRLTVL.

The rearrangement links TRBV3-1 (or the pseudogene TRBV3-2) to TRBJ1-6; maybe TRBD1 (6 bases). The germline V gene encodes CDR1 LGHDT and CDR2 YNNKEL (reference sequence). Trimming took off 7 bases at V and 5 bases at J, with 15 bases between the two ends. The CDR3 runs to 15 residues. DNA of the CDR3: TGTGCCAGCAACCTCTGGGGGGGCGATAATTCACCCCTCCACTTT. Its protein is CASNLWGGDNSPLHF.

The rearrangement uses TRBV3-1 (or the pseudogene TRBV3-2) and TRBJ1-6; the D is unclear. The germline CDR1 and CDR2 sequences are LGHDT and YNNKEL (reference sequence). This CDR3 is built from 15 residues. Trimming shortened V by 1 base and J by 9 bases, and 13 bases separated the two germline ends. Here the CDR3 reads CASSQVPREGSPLHF. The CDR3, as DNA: TGTGCCAGCAGCCAAGTTCCACGGGAGGGTTCACCCCTCCACTTT.

The CDR3: CASSVEPGQGADTQYF. The CDR3, as DNA: TGCGCCAGCAGTGTGGAACCGGGACAGGGGGCAGATACGCAGTATTTT. This chain joins TRBV10-1 and TRBJ2-3, with 11 bases lining up with TRBD1. Per germline, CDR1 WNHNN and CDR2 SYGVQD (reference sequence). V gave up 4 bases and J gave up 4 bases; unmatched junction bases: 7. CDR3 length: 16 residues.

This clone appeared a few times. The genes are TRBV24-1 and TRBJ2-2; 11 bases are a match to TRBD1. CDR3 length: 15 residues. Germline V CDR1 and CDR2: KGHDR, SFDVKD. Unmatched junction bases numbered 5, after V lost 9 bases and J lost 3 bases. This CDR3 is CATQDRGQDTGELFF. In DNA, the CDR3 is TGTGCCACCCAGGACAGGGGGCAGGACACCGGGGAGCTGTTTTTT.

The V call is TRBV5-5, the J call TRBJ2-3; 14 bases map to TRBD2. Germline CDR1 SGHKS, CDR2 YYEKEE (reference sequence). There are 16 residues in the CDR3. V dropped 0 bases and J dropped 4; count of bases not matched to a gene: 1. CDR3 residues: CASSLGLAGGPDTQYF. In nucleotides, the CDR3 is TGTGCCAGCAGCTTGGGACTAGCGGGGGGGCCAGATACGCAGTATTTT.

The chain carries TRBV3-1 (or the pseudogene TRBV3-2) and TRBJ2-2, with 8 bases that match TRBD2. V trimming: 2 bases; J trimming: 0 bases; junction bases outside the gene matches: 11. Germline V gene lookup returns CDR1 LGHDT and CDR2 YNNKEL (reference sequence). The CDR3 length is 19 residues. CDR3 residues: CASSQRFISGAPNTGELFF. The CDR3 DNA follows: TGTGCCAGCAGCCAAAGATTTATTAGCGGGGCCCCGAACACCGGGGAGCTGTTTTTT.

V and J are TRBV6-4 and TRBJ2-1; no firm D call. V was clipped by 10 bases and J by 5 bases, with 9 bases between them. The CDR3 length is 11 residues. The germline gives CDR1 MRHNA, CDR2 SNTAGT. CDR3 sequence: CATGRNNEQFF. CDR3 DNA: TGTGCCACCGGACGGAACAATGAGCAGTTCTTC.

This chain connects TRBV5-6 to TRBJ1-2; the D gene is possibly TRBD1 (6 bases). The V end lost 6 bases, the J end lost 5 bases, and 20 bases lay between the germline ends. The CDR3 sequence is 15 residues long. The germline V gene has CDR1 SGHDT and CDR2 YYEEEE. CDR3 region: CASTWGRGTSYGYTF. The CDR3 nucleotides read TGTGCCAGCACCTGGGGTAGGGGGACCTCGTATGGCTACACCTTC. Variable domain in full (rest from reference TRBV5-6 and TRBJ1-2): DAGVTQSPTHLIKTRGQQVTLRCSPKSGHDTVSWYQQALGQGPQFIFQYYEEEERQRGNFPDRFSGHQFPNYSSELNVNALLLGDSALYLCASTWGRGTSYGYTFGSGTRLTVV.

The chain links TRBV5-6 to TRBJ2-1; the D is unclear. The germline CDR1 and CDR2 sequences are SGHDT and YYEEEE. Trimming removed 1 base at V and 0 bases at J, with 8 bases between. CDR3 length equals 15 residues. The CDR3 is CASSLWRSSYNEQFF. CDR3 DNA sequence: TGTGCCAGCAGCTTGTGGCGGAGCTCCTACAATGAGCAGTTCTTC.